This T cell receptor (beta chain) derives from a study of radiotherapy plus CTLA-4 blockade in lung cancer. Study-wide background: Objective responses were documented in 15% to 20% of patients, with disease control in about 29%.

CDR3 length equals 16 residues. CDR1 and CDR2 from the germline V gene are MNHNS and SASEGT. The V segment lost 2 bases and the J segment 4 bases; nucleotides outside the gene matches: 10. Chemo-refractory metastatic non-small-cell lung cancer patients were treated with focal radiation plus CTLA-4 blockade with ipilimumab. Profiled with immunoSEQ multiplex PCR; TCRdb holds only in-frame clones, not every one. The sample shows approximately 35,000 clones, approximately 89% of them seen only once. This clone was recorded once. Its target is not known. Study findings and constraints: According to reports, early shifts in blood T cell clones, alongside interferon-beta, forecast response most accurately. Among blood TCR repertoires after radiotherapy plus ipilimumab, tumor-derived clones expanded.

This specimen consisted of peripheral blood, obtained from a patient treated with radiotherapy plus ipilimumab. The clonotype originates from a human donor with non-small cell lung cancer who had stable disease on radiotherapy plus ipilimumab. This sequence joins TRBV6-1 and TRBJ2-5; 7 bases are a match to TRBD2. For the CDR3, the DNA is TGTGCCAGCAGTGAACTCCGTGGGGGGGGACGAGAGACCCAGTACTTC. This gives the protein CASSELRGGGRETQYF.